This T cell receptor beta chain comes out of a study of shared clonotypes between healthy human individuals. General observations from the study: Only blood was sampled; tissue repertoires likely differ. Among donors, sharing of clonotypes was expected to be affected by sequencing depth. Approximately 5.1% was the fraction of naive CD4 clonotypes found shared across four donors.

Genomic DNA of every subset was divided equally among multiple immunoSEQ plates. This table comes from immunoSEQ multiplex PCR, and its TCRdb copy is limited to in-frame clones, with some not included. This sample yields under 650,000 clones, of which about 95% are seen a single time; about 0.064% belongs to the top ten. CDR1 is MNHNS and CDR2 is SASEGT in the germline V gene. CDR3 length: 14 amino acids. V shed 11 bases, J shed 7 bases, and the junction held 17 bases outside the gene matches. Concerning this clone itself: What it binds is unknown.

This TCR was sampled from a woman between 25 and 40 years old in good health. The source material was naive CD4+ T cells sorted from blood. Noted subset: CD45RA+ positively selected. The rearrangement uses TRBV6-1 and TRBJ2-7; 7 bases fit TRBD2. The CDR3 nucleotides read TGTGCCTTCAAAGCGGGACTCACAACGGGGGAGCAGTACTTC. It encodes CAFKAGLTTGEQYF.